The 28 T cell receptor beta chains reported below all come from one sample, sequenced in a study of CD8+ T cells in alopecia areata. It was cDNA, reverse transcribed from extracted RNA, that served as the sequencing template. Assay: immunoSEQ multiplex PCR; the TCRdb copy retains only in-frame clones and omits some. The sample gives 140,000 to 150,000 clones, approximately 51% of which show up once; over 0.85% is in the top ten. The source material was CD4+ T cells sorted from blood, sampled at week 0. These receptors all come from a human donor with alopecia areata.

The gene calls are TRBV25-1 and TRBJ2-1; D unresolved. This CDR3 spans 14 amino acids. Germline V gene data show CDR1 as MGHDK and CDR2 as SYGVNS. Trimming pared 8 bases from V and 6 bases from J, leaving 17 bases between. CDR3 coding DNA: TGTGCCAGCGGTCTCTTAAGCTCACGCAATGAGCAGTTCTTC. This encodes CASGLLSSRNEQFF.

The V gene is TRBV29-1, the J gene TRBJ1-2; D unclear. Deletions cut 4 bases from V and 8 bases from J, with 11 bases between. Per the germline V gene, CDR1 is SQVTM and CDR2 is ANQGSEA. This CDR3 is built from 11 residues. The CDR3 region has the DNA TGCAGCGTTGCGGCCGTTGCGGGCTACACCTTC. Its protein product is CSVAAVAGYTF.

This clone was detected only a few times. The chain links TRBV5-1 to TRBJ2-7; the D gene is possibly TRBD2 (6 bases). CDR1 is SGHRS and CDR2 is YFSETQ in the germline V gene. This CDR3 comprises 15 residues. Trimming shortened V by 0 bases and J by 3 bases, and 13 bases separated the two germline ends. CDR3 in amino acids: CASSLGGTVNYEQYF. CDR3 DNA sequence: TGCGCCAGCAGCTTGGGCGGGACGGTTAACTACGAGCAGTACTTC.

This clone appeared once. The V gene is TRBV10-3, the J gene TRBJ2-2, with D tentatively TRBD1 or TRBD2 (6 bases each). The V end lost 5 bases, the J end lost 7 bases, and 11 bases lay between the germline ends. The CDR3 has 13 amino acids. Looked up from germline, CDR1 is ENHRY and CDR2 is SYGVKD. CDR3 amino acids: CAISWGAGGELFF. The CDR3 DNA sequence: TGTGCCATCAGTTGGGGGGCCGGCGGGGAGCTGTTTTTT.

The CDR3 sequence is CASSQSGQLGMGAFF. DNA of the CDR3: TGTGCCAGCAGCCAATCAGGTCAGCTCGGCATGGGAGCTTTCTTT. The chain combines TRBV4-2 with TRBJ1-1; no definite D call. Germline V gene sequence: CDR1 LGHNA, CDR2 YNFKEQ. Between the trimmed V and J ends, which lost 2 bases and 10 bases, there was a span of 20 bases. The CDR3 consists of 15 residues.

The chain employs TRBV29-1 and TRBJ2-7; possible D gene TRBD2, 7 bases. The germline V and J ends were trimmed by 6 bases and 6 bases, with 15 bases remaining between them. From germline, CDR1 is SQVTM and CDR2 ANQGSEA. The CDR3 runs 12 residues. Here the CDR3 reads CSVGGQGFEQYF. CDR3 DNA: TGCAGCGTGGGGGGGCAGGGTTTCGAGCAGTACTTC.

The rearrangement uses TRBV29-1 and TRBJ2-5, with TRBD1 matching 7 bases. J was trimmed by 1 base and V by 7 bases; bases with no gene match: 6. CDR1 and CDR2 from the germline V gene are SQVTM and ANQGSEA. CDR3 size: 13 residues. The CDR3 loop reads CSGGQLLQETQYF. For the CDR3, the DNA is TGCAGCGGGGGACAGCTACTCCAAGAGACCCAGTACTTC.

The V and J genes are TRBV25-1 and TRBJ2-5; a possible D gene is TRBD2 (5 bases). V was cut by 3 bases and J by 4 bases, with 12 bases left in between. CDR3 length: 14 amino acids. Germline V gene lookup returns CDR1 MGHDK and CDR2 SYGVNS. The CDR3 protein is CASSERVSGETQYF. CDR3 DNA sequence: TGTGCCAGCAGTGAGAGGGTGAGTGGAGAGACCCAGTACTTC.

This clone was seen ten or more times. The chain uses TRBV5-4 and TRBJ2-3; no definite D call. The CDR3 spans 18 residues. Germline V gene sequence: CDR1 SGHNT, CDR2 YYREEE (reference sequence). The germline V and J ends were trimmed by 4 bases and 1 base, with 22 bases remaining between them. The CDR3 DNA sequence: TGTGCCAGCAGCCCGATCGAGCGCTTTCAGTCAGGCACAGATACGCAGTATTTT. As protein: CASSPIERFQSGTDTQYF.

The V and J genes are TRBV4-1 and TRBJ1-2, with 9 bases that match TRBD1. Trimming took 1 base from V and 7 from J; bases not matched to a gene: 1. The CDR3 is 13 residues long. CDR1 is MGHRA and CDR2 is YSYEKL in the germline V gene. The CDR3 DNA follows: TGCGCCAGCAGCCAAGGGACAGGGGTTGGCTACACCTTC. It encodes CASSQGTGVGYTF.

This rearrangement joins TRBV29-1 to TRBJ2-6, with D hard to call. Germline-derived CDR1 and CDR2 are SQVTM and ANQGSEA. The CDR3 spans 15 residues. The V end was cut by 1 base, the J end by 2 bases, with 9 bases between. The CDR3 nucleotides read TGCAGCGTTGAAGTGGAAGGGACTGGGGCCAACGTCCTGACTTTC. It specifies CSVEVEGTGANVLTF.

The rearrangement links TRBV7-3 to TRBJ1-2; no reliable D call. Germline CDR1 reads SGHTA; CDR2 reads FQGTGA. The CDR3 is made up of 15 amino acids. V lost 3 bases, J lost 4 bases, and 15 bases lay in between. CDR3 residues: CASSFEPGTLYGYTF. In nucleotides, the CDR3 is TGTGCCAGCAGCTTTGAACCTGGAACCCTCTATGGCTACACCTTC.

V and J are TRBV25-1 and TRBJ2-1; D is possibly TRBD1 or TRBD2 (5 bases each). Trimming stripped 4 bases from V and 10 bases from J, with 17 bases between. CDR1 is MGHDK, CDR2 SYGVNS, per germline. This CDR3 region has 14 residues. CDR3 in DNA: TGTGCCAGCAGTGGCGTCGCAGGGTCGGGGGAGCAGTTCTTC. Protein product: CASSGVAGSGEQFF.

This chain joins TRBV10-3 and TRBJ1-2, with 9 bases lining up with TRBD1. Germline lookup yields CDR1 ENHRY and CDR2 SYGVKD. The CDR3 consists of 12 residues. V was pared by 9 bases and J by 8 bases, with 7 bases of the junction left unmatched. Here the CDR3 DNA reads TGTGCCATAGCGGGACAGGGCAACGGCTACACCTTC. This sequence encodes CAIAGQGNGYTF.

The sample holds a few counts of this clone. The chain couples TRBV29-1 to TRBJ1-1; weak D call: TRBD1 (6 bases). Germline V gives CDR1 SQVTM, CDR2 ANQGSEA. The CDR3 covers 13 residues. CDR3 region: CMIQGSRNTEAFF. CDR3 DNA sequence: TGCATGATACAGGGAAGTAGGAACACTGAAGCTTTCTTT.

This clone has a handful of counts. The rearrangement joins TRBV4-1 to TRBJ2-1, with a tentative D call TRBD2 (5 bases). Looked up from germline, CDR1 is MGHRA and CDR2 is YSYEKL. Trimming removed 3 bases at V and 7 bases at J, with 10 bases between. The CDR3 runs to 13 residues. The CDR3 loop reads CASSHSSGNEQFF. CDR3 coding DNA: TGCGCCAGCAGCCACTCAAGCGGAAATGAGCAGTTCTTC.

The chain is built from TRBV7-3 and TRBJ2-5; D unresolved. The CDR3 totals 13 residues. Germline lookup yields CDR1 SGHTA and CDR2 FQGTGA. Trimming shortened V by 2 bases and J by 4 bases, and 8 bases separated the two germline ends. The chain's CDR3 is CASSLEFGETQYF. The CDR3 DNA follows: TGTGCCAGCAGCTTAGAGTTCGGAGAGACCCAGTACTTC. Full variable domain (outside the CDR3, taken from reference TRBV7-3 and TRBJ2-5): GAGVSQTPSNKVTEKGKYVELRCDPISGHTALYWYRQSLGQGPEFLIYFQGTGAADDSGLPNDRFFAVRPEGSVSTLKIQRTERGDSAVYLCASSLEFGETQYFGPGTRLLVL.

The V gene is TRBV28, the J gene TRBJ1-1; D remains unclear. Trimming took off 3 bases at V and 1 base at J, with 9 bases between the two ends. Germline CDR1 and CDR2: MDHEN and SYDVKM. The CDR3 sequence is 14 residues long. The CDR3 loop reads CASSLTLRNTEAFF. In nucleotides, the CDR3 is TGTGCCAGCAGTTTGACCCTTAGGAACACTGAAGCTTTCTTT. Full variable domain (remainder filled in from reference TRBV28 and TRBJ1-1): DVKVTQSSRYLVKRTGEKVFLECVQDMDHENMFWYRQDPGLGLRLIYFSYDVKMKEKGDIPEGYSVSREKKERFSLILESASTNQTSMYLCASSLTLRNTEAFFGQGTRLTVV.

This clone has more than one count but fewer than ten. The chain couples TRBV29-1 to TRBJ2-7, with 7 nucleotides matching TRBD1. The CDR3 is made up of 13 amino acids. V trimming: 4 bases; J trimming: 3 bases; junction bases outside the gene matches: 6. Germline CDR1 is SQVTM and CDR2 is ANQGSEA. In DNA form, the CDR3 reads TGCAGCGTTGTGGGGACAGTCCACTACGAGCAGTACTTC. Translation: CSVVGTVHYEQYF.

The gene calls are TRBV30 and TRBJ1-5, with D unresolved. Germline CDR1 and CDR2: GTSNPN and SVGIG (reference sequence). This CDR3 region has 13 residues. Trimming took 1 base from V and 9 from J, leaving 13 bases between them. The CDR3 sequence: CAWSAEWGRPQHF. The CDR3 region has the DNA TGTGCCTGGAGTGCAGAGTGGGGTAGGCCCCAGCATTTT.

This chain connects TRBV4-3 to TRBJ2-6, with D uncertain. Germline CDR1 and CDR2: LGHNA and YSLEER. The CDR3 covers 14 residues. Between the trimmed V and J ends, which lost 3 bases and 1 base, there was a span of 4 bases. This CDR3 reads CASSQVSGANVLTF. The CDR3 DNA is TGCGCCAGCAGCCAGGTGTCTGGGGCCAACGTCCTGACTTTC.

This clone has just a few counts. The chain joins TRBV10-3 to TRBJ1-3; 11 bases map to TRBD1. Trimming cost V 3 bases and J 1 base; bases outside gene matches: 5. Per the germline V gene, CDR1 is ENHRY and CDR2 is SYGVKD. CDR3 length: 17 amino acids. The CDR3 nucleotides are TGTGCCATCAGTGACTATGGACAGGGGGCTTCTGGAAACACCATATATTTT. This codes for CAISDYGQGASGNTIYF.

In this sample, this clone turned up a few times. This chain joins TRBV6-1 and TRBJ1-5; the D gene is possibly TRBD1 (6 bases). CDR1 is MNHNS, CDR2 SASEGT, per germline. This CDR3 has 14 residues. V lost 4 bases to trimming and J lost 3 bases, with 10 bases between them. The CDR3: CASSVDRLNQPQHF. The CDR3 nucleotides are TGTGCCAGCAGTGTGGACAGACTCAATCAGCCCCAGCATTTT.

The rearrangement joins TRBV5-1 to TRBJ2-7; D uncertain. CDR3 length equals 13 residues. Trimming took off 0 bases at V and 1 base at J, with 5 bases between the two ends. Germline CDR1 and CDR2: SGHRS and YFSETQ. This CDR3 is CASSLGRSYEQYF. The CDR3 nucleotides read TGCGCCAGCAGCTTGGGCAGGTCCTACGAGCAGTACTTC.

The chain combines TRBV7-6 with TRBJ2-3; TRBD2 might be the D (6 bases). Germline V gene sequence: CDR1 SGHVS, CDR2 FNYEAQ. The CDR3 contains 14 residues. Trimming took off 3 bases at V and 6 bases at J, with 13 bases between the two ends. The CDR3: CASSFSGSLDTQYF. CDR3 nucleotides: TGTGCCAGCAGCTTTAGCGGATCATTGGATACGCAGTATTTT.

This clone was observed once. This chain uses TRBV6-6 with TRBJ2-3; the D gene is possibly TRBD1 (6 bases). Per the germline V gene, CDR1 is MNHNY and CDR2 is SVGAGI (reference sequence). The CDR3 spans 13 residues. The V end lost 7 bases, the J end lost 10 bases, and 18 bases lay between the germline ends. The CDR3 loop is CASTDAQGPSQYF. CDR3 nucleotide sequence: TGTGCCAGCACGGACGCGCAGGGGCCATCGCAGTATTTT.

This clone was recorded only once. The chain joins TRBV30 to TRBJ1-5, with TRBD1 matching over 9 bases. The CDR3 has 16 amino acids. Looked up from germline, CDR1 is GTSNPN and CDR2 is SVGIG (reference sequence). J gave up 7 bases and V 0 bases, and 10 bases lay outside the gene matches. For the CDR3, the DNA is TGTGCCTGGAGTGTAAACGCGGGACAGGGAAAACAGCCCCAGCATTTT. It codes for CAWSVNAGQGKQPQHF.

A single count supports this clone. The chain joins TRBV29-1 to TRBJ1-4; D gene uncertain. CDR1 and CDR2 from the germline V gene are SQVTM and ANQGSEA. V was trimmed by 3 bases and J by 8 bases, leaving 10 bases between them. The CDR3 covers 12 residues. CDR3 coding DNA: TGCAGCGTTGATACCGGACGCGAAAAACTGTTTTTT. Protein product: CSVDTGREKLFF.